This TCR beta chain was found in a study of blood T cell repertoires in COVID-19. Across the whole study: Nucleic acid was either cDNA or gDNA, and it came from T cells, B-cell-depleted T cells, or PBMCs.

Sequencing used immunoSEQ multiplex PCR; TCRdb keeps in-frame clones, though not all of them. This table holds about 210,000 clones, roughly 86% found once. The CDR3 length is 15 residues. Germline CDR1 is LGHNA and CDR2 is YSLEER. Trimming stripped 4 bases from V and 2 bases from J, with 14 bases between. What was sequenced was PBMCs or T cells enriched from blood (not recorded which). This TCR derives from a woman aged 40 to 55 in a cohort exposed to, infected with or recovered from COVID-19 (not recorded which). V gene TRBV4-3 combines with J gene TRBJ1-2; the D gene is possibly TRBD1 (6 bases). Written as DNA, the CDR3 is TGCGCCAGCAGCCCCGGGATCAGGGGCAACTATGGCTACACCTTC. Amino acids: CASSPGIRGNYGYTF.